This TCR beta chain was captured by sequencing in a study of cytomegalovirus exposure and HLA in healthy donors. Study-wide results and limits: In presence/absence analyses, roughly uniform sequencing depth across donors was assumed.

With 60 Vbeta and 13 Jbeta primers, the PCR was carried out. Measured with immunoSEQ multiplex PCR; TCRdb has only the in-frame clones, and not every one. The sample includes roughly 240,000 clones, roughly 85% of them seen just once. Trimming removed 5 bases at V and 6 bases at J, with 11 bases between. This CDR3 spans 13 amino acids. CDR1 and CDR2 (germline): KGHSH, LQKENI. In the case of this clone: What it binds is unknown.

The clonotype originates from a girl between 2 and 10 years old in good health and CMV-seronegative. The chain uses TRBV18 and TRBJ2-1; D call uncertain. Sequencing used PBMCs. The CDR3 DNA reads TGTGCCAGCTCAACCACGGTTCTCAATGAGCAGTTCTTC. Translating it yields CASSTTVLNEQFF.